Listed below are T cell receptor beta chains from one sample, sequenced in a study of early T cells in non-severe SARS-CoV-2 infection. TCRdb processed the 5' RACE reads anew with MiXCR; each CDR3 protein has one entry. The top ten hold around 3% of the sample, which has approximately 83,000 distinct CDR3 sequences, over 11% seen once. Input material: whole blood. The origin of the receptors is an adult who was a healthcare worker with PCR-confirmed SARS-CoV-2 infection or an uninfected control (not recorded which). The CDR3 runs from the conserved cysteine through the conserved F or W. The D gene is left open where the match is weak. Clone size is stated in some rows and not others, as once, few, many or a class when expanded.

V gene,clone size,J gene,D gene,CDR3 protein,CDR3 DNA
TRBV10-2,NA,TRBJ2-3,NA,CASGEQSTDTQYF,TGCGCCAGCGGAGAGCAAAGCACAGATACGCAGTATTTT
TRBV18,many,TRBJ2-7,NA,CASSPSLPRGRTNEQYF,TGTGCCAGCTCACCGTCTCTTCCTAGAGGGAGAACAAATGAGCAGTACTTC
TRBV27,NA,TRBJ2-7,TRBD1,CASSPTGNSYEQYF,TGTGCCAGCAGTCCGACAGGGAACTCCTACGAGCAGTACTTC
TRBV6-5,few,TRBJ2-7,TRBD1,CASRGNRGFRDEQYF,TGTGCCAGCAGAGGGAACAGGGGGTTTAGGGACGAGCAGTACTTC
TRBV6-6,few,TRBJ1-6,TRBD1,CASTTGTGFNSPLHF,TGTGCCAGCACCACCGGGACAGGTTTTAATTCACCCCTCCACTTT
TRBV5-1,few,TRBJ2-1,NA,CASSLDNEQFF,TGCGCCAGCAGCTTGGACAATGAGCAGTTCTTC
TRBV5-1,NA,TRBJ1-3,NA,CASSTGQTSSGNTIYF,TGCGCCAGCAGCACCGGACAGACGAGCTCTGGAAACACCATATATTTT
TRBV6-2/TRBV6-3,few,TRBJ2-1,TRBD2,CASSSSGRASYNEQFF,TGTGCCAGCAGTAGTAGCGGGAGGGCGTCCTACAATGAGCAGTTCTTC
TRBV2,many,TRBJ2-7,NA,CASSATQGNEQYF,TGTGCCAGCAGCGCGACACAGGGAAACGAGCAGTACTTC
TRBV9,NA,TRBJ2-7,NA,CASSPWTLSYEQYF,TGTGCCAGCAGCCCTTGGACCCTCTCCTACGAGCAGTACTTC
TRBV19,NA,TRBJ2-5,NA,CASSMSETQYF,TGTGCCAGTAGTATGTCGGAGACCCAGTACTTC
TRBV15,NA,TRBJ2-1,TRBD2,CATSGKRQGVASGSYNEQFF,TGTGCCACCAGCGGGAAGAGACAGGGAGTGGCTAGCGGGAGCTACAATGAGCAGTTCTTC
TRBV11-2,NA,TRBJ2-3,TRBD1,CASSTRTGRTDTQYF,TGTGCCAGCAGCACCCGGACAGGCCGCACAGATACGCAGTATTTT
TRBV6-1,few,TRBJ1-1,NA,CASSPRQFVRREAFF,TGTGCCAGCAGCCCTAGACAGTTCGTTAGGCGTGAAGCTTTCTTT
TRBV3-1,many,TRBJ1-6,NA,CASSSTVSPLHF,TGTGCCAGCAGCTCGACCGTATCACCCCTCCACTTT
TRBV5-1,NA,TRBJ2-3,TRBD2,CASSDYSGRPGYF,TGCGCCAGCAGCGACTATAGCGGGAGACCGGGGTATTTT
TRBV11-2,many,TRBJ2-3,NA,CASSFFRSGDTQYF,TGTGCCAGCAGCTTTTTCCGTTCGGGAGATACGCAGTATTTT
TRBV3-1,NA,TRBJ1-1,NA,CASSQGFGSTEAFF,TGTGCCAGCAGCCAAGGGTTTGGGAGCACTGAAGCTTTCTTT
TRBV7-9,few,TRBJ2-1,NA,CASSSTQPTYNEQFF,TGTGCCAGCAGCTCGACACAGCCCACCTACAATGAGCAGTTCTTC
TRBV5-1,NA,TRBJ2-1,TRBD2,CASSGTSGSHEQFF,TGCGCCAGCAGCGGGACTAGCGGGTCCCATGAGCAGTTCTTC
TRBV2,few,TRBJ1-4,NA,CASSEAGIRGEKLFF,TGTGCCAGCAGTGAAGCCGGAATACGAGGTGAAAAACTGTTTTTT
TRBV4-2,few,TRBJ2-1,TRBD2,CASSQANRGERRNEQFF,TGTGCCAGCAGCCAAGCAAACCGGGGGGAGCGCCGAAATGAGCAGTTCTTC
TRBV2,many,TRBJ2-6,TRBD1,CATKIYGTGSSGANVLTF,TGTGCCACCAAAATTTACGGGACAGGCTCTTCTGGGGCCAACGTCCTGACTTTC
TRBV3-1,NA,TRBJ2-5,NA,CASSQAGVETQYF,TGTGCCAGCAGCCAAGCAGGGGTAGAGACCCAGTACTTC
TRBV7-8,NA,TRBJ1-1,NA,CASSFLGASAFF,TGTGCCAGCAGCTTTTTAGGGGCCTCGGCTTTCTTT
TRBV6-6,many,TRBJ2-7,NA,CASSYVGYEQYF,TGTGCCAGCAGTTACGTAGGTTACGAGCAGTACTTC
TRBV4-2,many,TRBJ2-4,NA,CASSQDQFVRQAGIQYF,TGTGCCAGCAGCCAAGATCAGTTTGTGAGACAGGCTGGCATTCAGTACTTC
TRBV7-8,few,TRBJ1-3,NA,CASSPRSSYSGNTIYF,TGTGCCAGCAGCCCGAGAAGCAGCTACTCTGGAAACACCATATATTTT
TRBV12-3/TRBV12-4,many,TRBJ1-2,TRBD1,CASSPQRTGVLYGYTF,TGTGCCAGCAGTCCCCAAAGGACAGGGGTTCTATATGGCTACACCTTC
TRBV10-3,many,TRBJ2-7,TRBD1,CAISESRDRVLEQYF,TGTGCCATCAGTGAGTCAAGAGACAGGGTCCTCGAGCAGTACTTC
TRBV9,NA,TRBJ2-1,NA,CASSVGGDLYNEQFF,TGTGCCAGCAGCGTAGGCGGGGACCTCTACAATGAGCAGTTCTTC
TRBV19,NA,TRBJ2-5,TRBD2,CASSLGVSGRMPQYF,TGTGCCAGTAGTCTTGGCGTTAGCGGGAGAATGCCCCAGTACTTC